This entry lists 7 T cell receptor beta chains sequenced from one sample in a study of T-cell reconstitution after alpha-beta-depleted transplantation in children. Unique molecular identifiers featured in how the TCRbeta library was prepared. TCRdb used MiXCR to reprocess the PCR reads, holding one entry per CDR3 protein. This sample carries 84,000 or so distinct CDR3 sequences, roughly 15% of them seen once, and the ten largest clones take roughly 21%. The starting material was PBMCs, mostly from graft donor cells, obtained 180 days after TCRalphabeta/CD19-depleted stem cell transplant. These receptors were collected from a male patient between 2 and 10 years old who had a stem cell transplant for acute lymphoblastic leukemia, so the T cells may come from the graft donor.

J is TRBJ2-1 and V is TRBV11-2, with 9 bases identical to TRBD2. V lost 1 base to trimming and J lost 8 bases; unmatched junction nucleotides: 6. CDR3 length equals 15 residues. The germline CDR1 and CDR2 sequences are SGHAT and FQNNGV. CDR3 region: CASSLGAGGPHEQFF. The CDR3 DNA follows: TGTGCCAGCAGCTTAGGGGCGGGAGGGCCGCATGAGCAGTTCTTC.

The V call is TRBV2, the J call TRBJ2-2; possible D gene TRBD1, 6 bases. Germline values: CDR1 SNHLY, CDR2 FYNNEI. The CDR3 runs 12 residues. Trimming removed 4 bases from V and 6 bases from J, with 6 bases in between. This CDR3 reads CASSGTAGELFF. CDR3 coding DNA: TGTGCCAGCAGTGGGACAGCCGGGGAGCTGTTTTTT.

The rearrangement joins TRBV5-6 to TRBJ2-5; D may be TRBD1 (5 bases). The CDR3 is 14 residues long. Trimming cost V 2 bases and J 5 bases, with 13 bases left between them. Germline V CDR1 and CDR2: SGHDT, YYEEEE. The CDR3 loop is CASSFGHSAETQYF. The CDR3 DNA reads TGTGCCAGCAGCTTCGGACACTCAGCGGAGACCCAGTACTTC. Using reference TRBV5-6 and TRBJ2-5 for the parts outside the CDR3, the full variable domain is DAGVTQSPTHLIKTRGQQVTLRCSPKSGHDTVSWYQQALGQGPQFIFQYYEEEERQRGNFPDRFSGHQFPNYSSELNVNALLLGDSALYLCASSFGHSAETQYFGPGTRLLVL.

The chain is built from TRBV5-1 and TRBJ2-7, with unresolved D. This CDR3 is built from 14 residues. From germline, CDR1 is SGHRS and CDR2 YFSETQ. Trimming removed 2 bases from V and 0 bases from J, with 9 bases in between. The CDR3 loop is CASSLGEDSYEQYF. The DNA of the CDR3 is TGCGCCAGCAGCTTAGGAGAGGACTCCTACGAGCAGTACTTC.

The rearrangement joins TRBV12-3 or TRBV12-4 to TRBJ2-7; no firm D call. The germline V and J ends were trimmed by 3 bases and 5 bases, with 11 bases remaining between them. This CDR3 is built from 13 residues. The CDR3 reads CASSLYSSHEQYF. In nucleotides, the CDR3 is TGTGCCAGCAGTTTGTACAGCAGCCACGAGCAGTACTTC.

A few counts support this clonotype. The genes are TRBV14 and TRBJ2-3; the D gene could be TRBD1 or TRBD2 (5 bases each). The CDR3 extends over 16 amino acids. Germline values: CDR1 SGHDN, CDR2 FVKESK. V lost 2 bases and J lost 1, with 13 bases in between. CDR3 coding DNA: TGTGCCAGCAGCCAACAAGGGTTGGGGGGCACAGATACGCAGTATTTT. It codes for CASSQQGLGGTDTQYF. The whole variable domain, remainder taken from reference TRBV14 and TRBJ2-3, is EAGVTQFPSHSVIEKGQTVTLRCDPISGHDNLYWYRRVMGKEIKFLLHFVKESKQDESGMPNNRFLAERTGGTYSTLKVQPAELEDSGVYFCASSQQGLGGTDTQYFGPGTRLTVL.

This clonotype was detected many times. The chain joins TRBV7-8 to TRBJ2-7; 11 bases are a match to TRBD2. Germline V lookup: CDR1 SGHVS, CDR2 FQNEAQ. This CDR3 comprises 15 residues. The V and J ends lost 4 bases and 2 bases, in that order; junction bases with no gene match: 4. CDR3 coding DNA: TGTGCCAGCAGCTACCTTAGCGGGGGGGCCTACGAGCAGTACTTC. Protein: CASSYLSGGAYEQYF.